Listed here is a single T cell receptor (beta chain). This sample is drawn from a study of blood T cell repertoires in COVID-19. On the study more broadly: Sites in the United States, Italy and Spain provided acute and convalescent COVID-19 samples.

Followed longitudinally, the Seattle patients had been enrolled during active infection. V lost 1 base to trimming and J lost 7 bases; unmatched junction nucleotides: 2. This CDR3 is built from 14 residues. The germline V gene has CDR1 SGHRS and CDR2 YFSETQ. The data were produced by immunoSEQ multiplex PCR, yet TCRdb's version contains in-frame clones alone and is incomplete. The top ten hold roughly 1% of the sample, which has approximately 460,000 clones, roughly nine tenths seen once. The V and J genes are TRBV5-1 and TRBJ1-6; TRBD1 aligns across 7 bases. The origin of this receptor is a man between 18 and 29 years old with COVID-19, enrolled during active disease. The sample taken for sequencing was peripheral blood. CDR3 in amino acids: CASSLMTGNSPLHF. For the CDR3, the DNA is TGCGCCAGCAGCTTGATGACAGGGAATTCACCCCTCCACTTT. The full variable domain, in which reference TRBV5-1 and TRBJ1-6 provide the parts outside the CDR3, is KAGVTQTPRYLIKTRGQQVTLSCSPISGHRSVSWYQQTPGQGLQFLFEYFSETQRNKGNFPGRFSGRQFSNSRSEMNVSTLELGDSALYLCASSLMTGNSPLHFGNGTRLTVT.